The 5 T cell receptor beta chains below come from one sample, sequenced in a study of siplizumab effects on memory and regulatory T cells. Assay: immunoSEQ multiplex PCR; the TCRdb copy retains only in-frame clones and omits some. The data show about 52,000 clones, with less than 98% seen just once and around 0.6% held by the top ten. Source material: naive CD4+ T cells sorted from blood. These receptors all stem from a human donor in good health.

V usage is TRBV30 and J usage is TRBJ2-6; maybe TRBD1 (5 bases). CDR3 length: 13 amino acids. The V end was cut by 7 bases, the J end by 0 bases, with 7 bases between. CDR1 GTSNPN and CDR2 SVGIG come from the germline V gene (reference sequence). For the CDR3, the DNA is TGTGCCTTCGACAGCTCTGGGGCCAACGTCCTGACTTTC. It yields the protein CAFDSSGANVLTF.

The chain carries TRBV6-5 and TRBJ2-1; maybe TRBD1 (5 bases). The CDR3 spans 14 residues. Per the germline V gene, CDR1 is MNHEY and CDR2 is SVGAGI. V was pared by 6 bases and J by 4 bases, with 13 bases between. This CDR3 reads CASSPRTRYNEQFF. As DNA, the CDR3 is TGTGCCAGCAGCCCTAGGACACGATACAATGAGCAGTTCTTC.

The gene calls are TRBV15 and TRBJ2-2, with 7 bases matching TRBD1. Germline loops: CDR1 LNHNV, CDR2 YYDKDF (reference sequence). This CDR3 contains 15 residues. Trimming cost V 2 bases and J 2 bases; bases outside gene matches: 2. CDR3 residues: CATSRNRGNTGELFF. The CDR3 region has the DNA TGTGCCACCAGCAGAAACAGGGGAAACACCGGGGAGCTGTTTTTT.

This chain connects TRBV5-1 to TRBJ2-7; 11 positions agree with TRBD1. The CDR3 is 16 amino acids. Germline V gene lookup returns CDR1 SGHRS and CDR2 YFSETQ. V lost 0 bases, J lost 3 bases, and 5 bases stayed unmatched. The CDR3: CASSLDVGTGGYEQYF. CDR3 in DNA: TGCGCCAGCAGCTTGGACGTCGGGACAGGGGGCTACGAGCAGTACTTC.

The CDR3 DNA is TGTGCCAGCAGTCCCCGGGACAGGGTCTATGAGCAGTACTTC. It is translated as CASSPRDRVYEQYF. V usage is TRBV6-5 and J usage is TRBJ2-7; 9 bases line up with TRBD1. Germline V gene data show CDR1 as MNHEY and CDR2 as SVGAGI. The CDR3 loop spans 14 amino acids. V lost 5 bases and J lost 7; bases outside the gene matches: 9.